These T cell receptor beta chains were read from a single sample in a study of T cell changes during pregnancy in multiple sclerosis. Profiling relied on immunoSEQ multiplex PCR, and the TCRdb table lists in-frame clones only, not all of them. The sample records 70,000 to 80,000 clones, 70% to 90% being singletons. Sequenced here: peripheral blood, sampled before pregnancy. All receptors derive from a female donor with multiple sclerosis, enrolled in a pregnancy study. CDR3s leave out the opening cysteine and the closing phenylalanine or tryptophan. The D gene is left open where the match is weak. The size entry is marked missing in some rows and otherwise reads once, few, many or a size class.

-,-,TRBV19,ASSMGFDGYT
TRBD2,-,TRBV14,ASSQDSLAGVSNEQF
TRBD1,few,TRBV5-1,ASSPGQGHQPQH
TRBD1,-,TRBV7-9,ASSSQGAFEKLF
-,-,TRBV7-9,ASSTKGTTPSYEQY
-,-,TRBV7-2,ASSSRGGPLGHEQY
-,-,TRBV25-1,ASRRGGLGHQPQH
TRBD1,-,TRBV7-2,ASSSLGQGRTEAF
-,-,TRBV6-1,ASTSDRTAGYGYT
-,once,TRBV6-9,ASSCGTEAF
TRBD1,-,TRBV11-2,ASSSLTGKDHYEQY
-,-,TRBV7-3,ASIPRGGLPSEQY
-,-,TRBV7-2,ASSNLFGDTQY
-,-,TRBV29-1,SVELADYEQY